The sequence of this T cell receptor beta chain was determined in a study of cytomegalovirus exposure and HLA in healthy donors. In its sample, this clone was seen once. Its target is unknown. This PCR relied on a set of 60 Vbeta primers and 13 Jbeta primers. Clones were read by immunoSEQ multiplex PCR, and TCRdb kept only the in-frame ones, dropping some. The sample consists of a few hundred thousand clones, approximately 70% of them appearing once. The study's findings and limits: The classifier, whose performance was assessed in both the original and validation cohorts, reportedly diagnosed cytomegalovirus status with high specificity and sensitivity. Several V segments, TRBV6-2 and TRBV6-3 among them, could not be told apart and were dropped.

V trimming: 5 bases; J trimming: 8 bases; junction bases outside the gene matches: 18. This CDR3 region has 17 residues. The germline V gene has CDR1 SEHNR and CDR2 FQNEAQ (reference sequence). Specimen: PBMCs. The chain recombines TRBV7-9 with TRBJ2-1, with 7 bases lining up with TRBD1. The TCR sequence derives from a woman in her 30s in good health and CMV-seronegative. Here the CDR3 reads CASSTRQGYPDSDEQFF. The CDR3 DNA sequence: TGTGCCAGCAGCACGCGACAGGGATATCCTGACTCCGATGAGCAGTTCTTC.